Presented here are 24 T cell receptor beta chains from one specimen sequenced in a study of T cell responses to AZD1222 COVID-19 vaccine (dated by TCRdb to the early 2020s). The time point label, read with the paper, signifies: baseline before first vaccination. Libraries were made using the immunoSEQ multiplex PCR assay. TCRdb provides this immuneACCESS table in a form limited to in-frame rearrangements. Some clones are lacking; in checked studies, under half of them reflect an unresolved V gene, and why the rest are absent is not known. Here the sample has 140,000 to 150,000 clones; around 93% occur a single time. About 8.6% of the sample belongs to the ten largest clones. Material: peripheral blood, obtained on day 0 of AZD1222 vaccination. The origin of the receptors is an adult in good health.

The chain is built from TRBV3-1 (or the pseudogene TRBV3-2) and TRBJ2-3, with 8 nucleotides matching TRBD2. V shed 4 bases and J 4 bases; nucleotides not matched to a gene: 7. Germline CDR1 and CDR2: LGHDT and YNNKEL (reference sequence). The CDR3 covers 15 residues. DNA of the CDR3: TGTGCCAGCAGCCTCAGAGGGCGGGGGGCAGATACGCAGTATTTT. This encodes CASSLRGRGADTQYF.

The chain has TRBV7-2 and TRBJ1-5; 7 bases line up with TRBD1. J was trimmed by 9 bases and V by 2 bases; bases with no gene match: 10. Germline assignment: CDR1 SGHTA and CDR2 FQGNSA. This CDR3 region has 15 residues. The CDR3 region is CASSLRQGIAMPQHF. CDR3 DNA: TGTGCCAGCAGCTTAAGACAGGGTATAGCTATGCCCCAGCATTTT.

Here the CDR3 reads CASSEGSDRYTF. The CDR3 bases are TGTGCCAGCAGTGAGGGGTCGGACAGATACACCTTC. The V and J genes are TRBV2 and TRBJ1-2, with a tentative D call TRBD1 (6 bases). CDR1 and CDR2 from the germline V gene are SNHLY and FYNNEI. The CDR3 extends over 12 amino acids. The V and J ends lost 3 bases and 11 bases respectively, with 13 bases between them. Supplemented by reference TRBV2 and TRBJ1-2, the full variable domain reads EPEVTQTPSHQVTQMGQEVILRCVPISNHLYFYWYRQILGQKVEFLVSFYNNEISEKSEIFDDQFSVERPDGSNFTLKIRSTKLEDSAMYFCASSEGSDRYTFGSGTRLTVV.

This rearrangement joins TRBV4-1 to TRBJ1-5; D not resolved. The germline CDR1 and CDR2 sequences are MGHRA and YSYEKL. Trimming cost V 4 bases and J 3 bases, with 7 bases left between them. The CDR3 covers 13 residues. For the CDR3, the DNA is TGCGCCAGCAGCCGTTACTTCAATCAGCCCCAGCATTTT. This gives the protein CASSRYFNQPQHF.

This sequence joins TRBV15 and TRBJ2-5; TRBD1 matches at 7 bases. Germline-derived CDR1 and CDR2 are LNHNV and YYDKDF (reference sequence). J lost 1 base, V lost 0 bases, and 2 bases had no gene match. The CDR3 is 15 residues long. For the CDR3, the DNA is TGTGCCACCAGCAGAGATTCAGGGGGCCAAGAGACCCAGTACTTC. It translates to CATSRDSGGQETQYF.

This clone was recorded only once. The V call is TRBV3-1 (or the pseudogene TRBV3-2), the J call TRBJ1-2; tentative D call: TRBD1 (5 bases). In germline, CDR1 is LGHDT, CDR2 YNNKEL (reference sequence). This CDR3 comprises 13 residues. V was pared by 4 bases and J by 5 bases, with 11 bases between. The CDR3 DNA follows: TGTGCCAGCAGCCCGGGACCTGGGTATGGCTACACCTTC. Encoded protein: CASSPGPGYGYTF.

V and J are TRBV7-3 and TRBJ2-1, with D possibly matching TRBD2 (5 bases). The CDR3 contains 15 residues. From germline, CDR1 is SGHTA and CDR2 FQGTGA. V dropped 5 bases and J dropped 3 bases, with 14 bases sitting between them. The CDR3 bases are TGTGCCAGCAGCCTCATGAACGGGGACTACAATGAGCAGTTCTTC. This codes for CASSLMNGDYNEQFF. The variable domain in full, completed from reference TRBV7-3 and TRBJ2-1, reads GAGVSQTPSNKVTEKGKYVELRCDPISGHTALYWYRQSLGQGPEFLIYFQGTGAADDSGLPNDRFFAVRPEGSVSTLKIQRTERGDSAVYLCASSLMNGDYNEQFFGPGTRLTVL.

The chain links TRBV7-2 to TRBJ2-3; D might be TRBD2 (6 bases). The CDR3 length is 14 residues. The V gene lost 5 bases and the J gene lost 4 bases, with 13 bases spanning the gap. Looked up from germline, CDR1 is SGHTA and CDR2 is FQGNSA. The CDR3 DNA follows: TGTGCCAGCAGCATGGGACTCCATGCAGATACGCAGTATTTT. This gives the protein CASSMGLHADTQYF.

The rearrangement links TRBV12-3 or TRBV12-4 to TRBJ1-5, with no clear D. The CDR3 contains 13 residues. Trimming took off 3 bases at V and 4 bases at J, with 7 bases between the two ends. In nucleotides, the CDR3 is TGTGCCAGCAGTTTTCTGGAGAATCAGCCCCAGCATTTT. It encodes CASSFLENQPQHF.

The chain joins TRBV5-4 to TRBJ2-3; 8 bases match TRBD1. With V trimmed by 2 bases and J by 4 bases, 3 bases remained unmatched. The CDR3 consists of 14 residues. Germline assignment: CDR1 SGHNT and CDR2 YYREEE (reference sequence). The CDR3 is CASSLQGVADTQYF. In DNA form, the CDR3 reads TGTGCCAGCAGCTTACAGGGGGTCGCAGATACGCAGTATTTT.

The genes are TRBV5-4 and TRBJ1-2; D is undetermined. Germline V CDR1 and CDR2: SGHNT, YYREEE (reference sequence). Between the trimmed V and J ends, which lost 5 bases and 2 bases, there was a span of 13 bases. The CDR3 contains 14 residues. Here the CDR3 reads CASSWESINYGYTF. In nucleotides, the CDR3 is TGTGCCAGCAGTTGGGAGTCGATAAACTATGGCTACACCTTC.

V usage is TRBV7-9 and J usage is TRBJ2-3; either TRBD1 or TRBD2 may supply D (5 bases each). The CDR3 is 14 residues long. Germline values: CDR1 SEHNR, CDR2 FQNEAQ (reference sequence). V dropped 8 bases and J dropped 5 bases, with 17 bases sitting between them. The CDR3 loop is CASVWGIVQDTQYF. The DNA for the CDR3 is TGTGCCAGCGTCTGGGGGATCGTCCAAGATACGCAGTATTTT.

The CDR3: CASSQDVASGIWSPLHF. CDR3 nucleotides: TGCGCCAGCAGCCAAGACGTGGCTTCAGGGATTTGGTCACCCCTCCACTTT. The chain recombines TRBV4-1 with TRBJ1-6; D is perhaps TRBD1 (5 bases). The CDR3 extends over 17 amino acids. The germline gives CDR1 MGHRA, CDR2 YSYEKL. Trimming removed 0 bases at V and 10 bases at J, with 19 bases between.

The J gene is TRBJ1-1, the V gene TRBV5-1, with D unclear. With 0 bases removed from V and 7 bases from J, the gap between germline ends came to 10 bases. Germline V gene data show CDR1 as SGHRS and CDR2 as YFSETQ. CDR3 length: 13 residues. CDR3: CASSLEQLNEAFF. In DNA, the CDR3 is TGCGCCAGCAGCTTGGAACAGCTAAATGAAGCTTTCTTT. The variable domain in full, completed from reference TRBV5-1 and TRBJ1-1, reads KAGVTQTPRYLIKTRGQQVTLSCSPISGHRSVSWYQQTPGQGLQFLFEYFSETQRNKGNFPGRFSGRQFSNSRSEMNVSTLELGDSALYLCASSLEQLNEAFFGQGTRLTVV.

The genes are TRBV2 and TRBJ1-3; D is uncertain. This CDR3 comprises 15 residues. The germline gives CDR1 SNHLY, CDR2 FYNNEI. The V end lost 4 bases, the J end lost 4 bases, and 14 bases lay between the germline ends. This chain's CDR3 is CASSAEGTGGNTIYF. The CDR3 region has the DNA TGTGCCAGCAGTGCTGAAGGCACGGGGGGAAACACCATATATTTT. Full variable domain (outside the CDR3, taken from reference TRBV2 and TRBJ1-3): EPEVTQTPSHQVTQMGQEVILRCVPISNHLYFYWYRQILGQKVEFLVSFYNNEISEKSEIFDDQFSVERPDGSNFTLKIRSTKLEDSAMYFCASSAEGTGGNTIYFGEGSWLTVV.

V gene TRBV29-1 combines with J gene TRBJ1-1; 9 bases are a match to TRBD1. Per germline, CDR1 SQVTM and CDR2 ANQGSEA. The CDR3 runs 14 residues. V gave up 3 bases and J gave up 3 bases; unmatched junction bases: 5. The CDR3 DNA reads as TGCAGCGTTGAGTTCCGGGACAGGGACACTGAAGCTTTCTTT. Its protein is CSVEFRDRDTEAFF.

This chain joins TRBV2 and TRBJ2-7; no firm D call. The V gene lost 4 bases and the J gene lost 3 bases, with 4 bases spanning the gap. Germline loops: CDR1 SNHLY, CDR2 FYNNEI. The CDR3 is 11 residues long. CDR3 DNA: TGTGCCAGCAGTGTACACTACGAGCAGTACTTC. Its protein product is CASSVHYEQYF.

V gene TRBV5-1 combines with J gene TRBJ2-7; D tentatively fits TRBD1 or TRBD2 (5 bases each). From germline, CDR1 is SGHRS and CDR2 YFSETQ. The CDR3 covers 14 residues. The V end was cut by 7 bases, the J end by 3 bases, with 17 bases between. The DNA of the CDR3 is TGCGCCAGCTCGGCCCGGGACCGAGTCTACGAGCAGTACTTC. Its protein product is CASSARDRVYEQYF.

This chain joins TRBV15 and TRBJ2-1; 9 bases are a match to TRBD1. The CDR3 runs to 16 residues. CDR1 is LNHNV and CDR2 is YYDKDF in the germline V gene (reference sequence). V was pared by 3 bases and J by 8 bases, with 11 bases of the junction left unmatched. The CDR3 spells CATSRTLGQGSDEQFF. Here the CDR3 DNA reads TGTGCCACCAGCAGGACGCTCGGACAGGGGAGCGATGAGCAGTTCTTC.

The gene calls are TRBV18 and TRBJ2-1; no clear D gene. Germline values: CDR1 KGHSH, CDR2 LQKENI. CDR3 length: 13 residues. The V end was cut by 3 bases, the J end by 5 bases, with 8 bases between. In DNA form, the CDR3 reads TGTGCCAGCTCACCGTGGCAGGACAATGAGCAGTTCTTC. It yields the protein CASSPWQDNEQFF. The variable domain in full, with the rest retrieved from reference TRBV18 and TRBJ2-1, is NAGVMQNPRHLVRRRGQEARLRCSPMKGHSHVYWYRQLPEEGLKFMVYLQKENIIDESGMPKERFSAEFPKEGPSILRIQQVVRGDSAAYFCASSPWQDNEQFFGPGTRLTVL.

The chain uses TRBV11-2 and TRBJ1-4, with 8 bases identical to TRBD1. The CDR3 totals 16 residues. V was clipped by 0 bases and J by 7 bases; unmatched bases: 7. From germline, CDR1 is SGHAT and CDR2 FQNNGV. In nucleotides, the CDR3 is TGTGCCAGCAGCTTAGAATTAGCAGGGGGCTCTGAAAAACTGTTTTTT. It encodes CASSLELAGGSEKLFF. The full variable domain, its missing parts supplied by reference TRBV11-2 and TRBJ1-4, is EAGVAQSPRYKIIEKRQSVAFWCNPISGHATLYWYQQILGQGPKLLIQFQNNGVVDDSQLPKDRFSAERLKGVDSTLKIQPAKLEDSAVYLCASSLELAGGSEKLFFGSGTQLSVL.

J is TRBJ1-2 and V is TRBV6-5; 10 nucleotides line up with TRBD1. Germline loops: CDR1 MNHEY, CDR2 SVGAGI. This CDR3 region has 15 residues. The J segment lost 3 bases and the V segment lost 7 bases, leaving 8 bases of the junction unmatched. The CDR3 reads CASKIWTGGDYGYTF. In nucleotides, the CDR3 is TGTGCCAGCAAAATATGGACAGGGGGGGACTATGGCTACACCTTC.

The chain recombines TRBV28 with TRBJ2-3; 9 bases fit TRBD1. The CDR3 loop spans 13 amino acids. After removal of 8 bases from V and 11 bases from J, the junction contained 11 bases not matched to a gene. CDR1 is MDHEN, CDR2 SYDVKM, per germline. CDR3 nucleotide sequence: TGTGCCAGCTGGGACAGGGTCAAGACGATGCAGTATTTT. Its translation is CASWDRVKTMQYF.

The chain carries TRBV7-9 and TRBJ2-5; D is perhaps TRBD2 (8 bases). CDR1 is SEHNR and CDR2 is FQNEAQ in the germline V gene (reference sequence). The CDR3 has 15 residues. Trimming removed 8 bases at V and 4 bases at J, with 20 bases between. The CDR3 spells CASAGGDRVRETQYF. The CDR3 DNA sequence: TGTGCCAGCGCGGGGGGAGACAGGGTACGAGAGACCCAGTACTTC.